This T cell receptor (beta chain) was identified in a study of prognosis after radiotherapy for stage I lung cancer. Comment on this clonotype: The final CDR3 position lacks the conserved phenylalanine or tryptophan, pointing to a likely read error.

Per germline, CDR1 MNHNS and CDR2 SASEGT. The CDR3 is 14 residues long. Starting from genomic DNA, TCR beta CDR3 was amplified through two-round multiplex PCR. Initially, in first-round PCR, primers specific to each TRBV and TRBJ gene were used. TCRdb re-called the multiplex PCR reads through MiXCR, storing one row per CDR3 protein. The sample lists some 35,000 distinct CDR3 sequences; about 32% were seen once. The origin of this receptor is a donor older than 45 with non-small cell lung cancer. This rearrangement joins TRBV6-1 to TRBJ1-6, with D possibly TRBD1 on 5 matching bases. The sequenced sample was PBMCs, obtained before or after stereotactic body radiation therapy (not recorded which). The CDR3 DNA reads as TGTGCCAGAAGTGGGACCGCCCTAAATTCACCCCTCCACTTG. It yields the protein CARSGTALNSPLHL.